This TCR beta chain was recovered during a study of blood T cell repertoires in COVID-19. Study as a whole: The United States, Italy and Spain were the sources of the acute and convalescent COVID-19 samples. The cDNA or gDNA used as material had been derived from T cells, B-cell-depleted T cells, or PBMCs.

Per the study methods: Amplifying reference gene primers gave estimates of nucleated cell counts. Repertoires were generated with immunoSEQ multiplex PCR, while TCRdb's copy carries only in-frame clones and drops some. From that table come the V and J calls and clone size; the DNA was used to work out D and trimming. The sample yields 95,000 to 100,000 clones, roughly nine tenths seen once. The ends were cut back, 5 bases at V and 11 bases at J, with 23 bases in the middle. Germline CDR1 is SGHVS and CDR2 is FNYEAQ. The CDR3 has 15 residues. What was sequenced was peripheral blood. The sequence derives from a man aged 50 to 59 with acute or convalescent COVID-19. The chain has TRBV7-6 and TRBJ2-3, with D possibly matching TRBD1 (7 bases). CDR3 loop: CASSPKQGGNMGQYF. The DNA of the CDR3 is TGTGCCAGCAGCCCGAAGCAGGGGGGTAATATGGGGCAGTATTTT.